A selection of T cell receptor beta chains follows, all from one sample in a study of cytomegalovirus exposure and HLA in healthy donors. The table came from immunoSEQ multiplex PCR; TCRdb's copy has only in-frame clones and leaves some out. This sample has a few hundred thousand clones, with more than 65% found just once. Sequenced material: PBMCs. The receptors derive from a woman in her twenties or thirties in good health and CMV-seronegative. The CDR3 runs from the conserved cysteine through the conserved F or W. The D gene is left open where the match is weak. Where a row states a size, it is once, few, many or the class of an expanded clone; other rows omit it.

J gene	V gene	clone size	D gene	CDR3 protein	CDR3 DNA
TRBJ2-7	TRBV5-6	once	.	CASSLAPGDRSYEQYF	TGTGCCAGCAGCTTGGCCCCGGGGGACCGCTCCTACGAGCAGTACTTC
TRBJ1-5	TRBV12-5	.	TRBD1	CASGSTQGAPGNQPQHF	TGTGCTAGTGGTTCGACGCAGGGGGCGCCTGGCAATCAGCCCCAGCATTTT
TRBJ2-4	TRBV4-1	.	TRBD2	CASSQELAGAKNIQYF	TGCGCCAGCAGCCAAGAACTAGCGGGAGCCAAAAACATTCAGTACTTC
TRBJ2-1	TRBV7-7	.	.	CASSLGPLDSYNEQFF	TGTGCTAGCAGCTTAGGGCCTCTGGACAGCTACAATGAGCAGTTCTTC
TRBJ2-1	TRBV19	.	.	CAISRGSYNEQFF	TGTGCCATTTCTAGGGGCTCTTACAATGAGCAGTTCTTC
TRBJ2-5	TRBV9	.	.	CASSVVPGETQYF	TGTGCCAGCAGCGTAGTCCCAGGAGAGACCCAGTACTTC
TRBJ2-4	TRBV7-8	.	.	CASSGSTGANIQYF	TGTGCCAGCAGCGGATCAACAGGTGCTAACATTCAGTACTTC
TRBJ1-1	TRBV19	.	TRBD1	CASYQGTGSSEAFF	TGTGCCAGCTACCAGGGGACAGGGAGCTCTGAAGCTTTCTTT
TRBJ2-5	TRBV6-1	.	TRBD1	CASIFVQGATETQYF	TGTGCCAGCATATTCGTCCAGGGGGCAACTGAGACCCAGTACTTC
TRBJ1-5	TRBV4-1	.	.	CASSQGGTFGQPQHF	TGCGCCAGCAGCCAAGGGGGGACTTTTGGTCAGCCCCAGCATTTT
TRBJ1-1	TRBV9	.	.	CASSVGTANTEAFF	TGTGCCAGCAGCGTAGGTACAGCGAACACTGAAGCTTTCTTT
TRBJ2-7	TRBV7-2	.	TRBD1	CASSPGQGPTYEQYF	TGTGCCAGCAGCCCGGGACAGGGCCCCACCTACGAGCAGTACTTC
TRBJ2-3	TRBV2	.	.	CASSRRVDTQYF	TGTGCCAGCAGTAGGCGGGTAGATACGCAGTATTTT
TRBJ2-7	TRBV18	.	TRBD2	CASSLGLPQAYEQYF	TGTGCCAGCTCACTGGGACTACCCCAGGCCTACGAGCAGTACTTC
TRBJ2-7	TRBV6-6	.	.	CASSPFAYEQYF	TGTGCCAGCAGCCCTTTTGCCTACGAGCAGTACTTC
TRBJ2-5	TRBV2	.	TRBD2	CASSENGGAETQYF	TGTGCCAGCAGTGAGAACGGGGGGGCAGAGACCCAGTACTTC